Only a few counts were recorded for the clone carrying this T cell receptor beta chain. This record belongs to a study of Tregs in tolerant kidney transplant recipients. From germline, CDR1 is SGHTA and CDR2 FQGNSA. Trimming left V 2 bases short and J 0 bases short, with 11 bases between. The CDR3 extends over 16 amino acids. Unstimulated Tregs (CD4+CD25+CD127-) and CD4+CD25- non-Tregs were sorted from PBMCs. TCRdb's copy holds only in-frame clones and misses some; the assay was immunoSEQ multiplex PCR. The table includes about 240,000 clones, around 81% detected once. This receptor was taken from a human donor in good health. The chain carries TRBV7-2 and TRBJ1-3; a weak D match, TRBD1 (6 bases). The source material was CD4+ T cells from blood. Written as DNA, the CDR3 is TGTGCCAGCAGCTTAATAGGGGGTATCTCTGGAAACACCATATATTTT. Amino acid sequence: CASSLIGGISGNTIYF.